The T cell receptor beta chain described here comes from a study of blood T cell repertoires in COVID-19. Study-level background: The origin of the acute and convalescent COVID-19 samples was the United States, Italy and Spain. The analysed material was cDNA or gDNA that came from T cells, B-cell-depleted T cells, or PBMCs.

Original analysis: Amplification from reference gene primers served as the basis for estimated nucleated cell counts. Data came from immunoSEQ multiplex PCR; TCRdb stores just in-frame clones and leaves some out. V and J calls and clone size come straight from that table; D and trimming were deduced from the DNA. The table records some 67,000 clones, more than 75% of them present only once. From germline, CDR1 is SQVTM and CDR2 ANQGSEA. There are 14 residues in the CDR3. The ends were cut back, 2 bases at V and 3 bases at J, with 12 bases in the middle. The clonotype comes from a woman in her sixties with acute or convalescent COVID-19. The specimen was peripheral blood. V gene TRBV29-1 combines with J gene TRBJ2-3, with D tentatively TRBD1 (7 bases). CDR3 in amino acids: CSVESQGGTDTQYF. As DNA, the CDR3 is TGCAGCGTTGAAAGCCAGGGGGGTACAGATACGCAGTATTTT.